Listed here are 3 T cell receptor beta chains from one sample, sequenced in a study of cytomegalovirus exposure and HLA in healthy donors (dated by TCRdb to about 2017). Libraries were prepared through the immunoSEQ multiplex PCR assay. A mixture of 60 forward primers for TCR Vbeta segments and 13 reverse primers for TCR Jbeta segments was used in the multiplex PCR. Sourced from immuneACCESS, this table was stored by TCRdb with only in-frame sequences that have V and J called. A share of the clones is absent; for the studies checked, an unresolved V gene accounts for under half, and the remainder has no known explanation. The sample profile shows about 84,000 clones; 63% of them were found once. Approximately 15% of the sample is in the top ten clones. The sample was PBMCs. The receptors were sampled from a middle-aged woman in good health and CMV-seropositive.

The chain carries TRBV19 and TRBJ1-1; TRBD1 matches 8 bases. The J segment lost 5 bases and the V segment lost 4 bases, leaving 6 bases of the junction unmatched. Germline-derived CDR1 and CDR2 are LNHDA and SQIVND (reference sequence). The CDR3 sequence is 14 residues long. CDR3 amino acids: CASSTGQGWTEAFF. In DNA, the CDR3 is TGTGCCAGTAGTACCGGACAGGGCTGGACTGAAGCTTTCTTT.

The V and J genes are TRBV13 and TRBJ2-1; 12 positions match TRBD1. The J segment lost 9 bases and the V segment lost 5 bases, leaving 5 bases of the junction unmatched. This CDR3 has 14 residues. The germline V gene encodes CDR1 PRHDT and CDR2 FYEKMQ (reference sequence). The CDR3 sequence is CASSARDRGPEQFF. In nucleotides, the CDR3 is TGTGCCAGCAGCGCCCGGGACAGGGGGCCTGAGCAGTTCTTC.

J is TRBJ2-1 and V is TRBV7-6; possibly TRBD2 for D (5 bases). The CDR3 totals 12 residues. Trimming took 8 bases from V and 4 from J, leaving 9 bases between them. In germline, CDR1 is SGHVS, CDR2 FNYEAQ. The CDR3 DNA sequence: TGTGCCAGCGGACTCTATTACAATGAGCAGTTCTTC. It encodes CASGLYYNEQFF.